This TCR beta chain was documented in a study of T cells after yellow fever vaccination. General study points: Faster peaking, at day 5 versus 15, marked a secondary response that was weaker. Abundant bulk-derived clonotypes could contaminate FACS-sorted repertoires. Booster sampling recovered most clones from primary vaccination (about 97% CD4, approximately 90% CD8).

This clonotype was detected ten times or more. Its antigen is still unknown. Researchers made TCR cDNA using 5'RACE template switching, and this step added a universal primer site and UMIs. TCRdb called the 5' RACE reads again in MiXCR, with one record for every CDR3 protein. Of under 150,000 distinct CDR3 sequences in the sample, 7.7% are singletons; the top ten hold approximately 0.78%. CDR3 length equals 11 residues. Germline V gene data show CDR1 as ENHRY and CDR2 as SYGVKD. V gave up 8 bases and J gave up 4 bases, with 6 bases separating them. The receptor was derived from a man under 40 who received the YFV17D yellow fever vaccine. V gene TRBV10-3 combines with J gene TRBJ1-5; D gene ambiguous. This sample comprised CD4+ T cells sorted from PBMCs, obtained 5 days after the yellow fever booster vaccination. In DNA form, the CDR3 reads TGTGCCATCGGAAAAAATCAGCCCCAGCATTTT. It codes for CAIGKNQPQHF.